These 6 T cell receptor beta chains were all obtained from the same sample, sequenced in a study of blood T cell repertoires in COVID-19. The table came from immunoSEQ multiplex PCR; TCRdb's copy has only in-frame clones and leaves some out. The data contain roughly 43,000 clones, over 75% of them seen just once; the ten biggest clones take up approximately 44%. The specimen sequenced was peripheral blood. These receptors all stem from a woman aged 80 or over with acute or convalescent COVID-19.

The rearrangement uses TRBV5-1 and TRBJ2-3; TRBD2 aligns across 9 bases. There are 16 residues in the CDR3. The germline gives CDR1 SGHRS, CDR2 YFSETQ. The V gene end was trimmed by 4 bases and the J gene end by 0 bases; junction bases not matched to a gene: 6. DNA of the CDR3: TGCGCCAGCAGCCCGGGGACTAGCCGCAGCACAGATACGCAGTATTTT. Amino acid sequence: CASSPGTSRSTDTQYF.

J is TRBJ2-1 and V is TRBV3-1 (or the pseudogene TRBV3-2), with 7 bases that match TRBD2. The CDR3 runs to 14 residues. V dropped 4 bases and J dropped 3; count of bases not matched to a gene: 3. Germline V gene sequence: CDR1 LGHDT, CDR2 YNNKEL (reference sequence). CDR3 region: CASSPTSSYNEQFF. CDR3 sequence (DNA): TGTGCCAGCAGCCCGACTAGCAGCTACAATGAGCAGTTCTTC.

This chain links TRBV7-2 with TRBJ2-2, with TRBD2 matching 10 bases. Germline V gene data show CDR1 as SGHTA and CDR2 as FQGNSA. The V gene end was trimmed by 1 base and the J gene end by 6 bases; junction bases not matched to a gene: 11. CDR3 length equals 18 residues. CDR3 sequence reads: CASSLGPGGSGGAGELFF. The CDR3 DNA sequence: TGTGCCAGCAGCTTAGGTCCTGGTGGAAGCGGGGGGGCCGGGGAGCTGTTTTTT.

The sample holds a few counts of this clone. The rearrangement joins TRBV3-1 (or the pseudogene TRBV3-2) to TRBJ2-5; perhaps TRBD2 as D (5 bases). The CDR3 contains 14 residues. Germline loops: CDR1 LGHDT, CDR2 YNNKEL (reference sequence). Deletions cut 0 bases from V and 5 bases from J, with 10 bases between. The DNA for the CDR3 is TGTGCCAGCAGCCAAGATTGGCCGGGGGAGACCCAGTACTTC. It translates to CASSQDWPGETQYF.

This clone showed up just once. At the DNA level, this CDR3 is encoded by other sequences in the same sample as well. The chain joins TRBV30 to TRBJ2-3; D is perhaps TRBD2 (6 bases). The CDR3 is 13 amino acids. Trimming cost V 3 bases and J 0 bases, with 7 bases left between them. Germline lookup yields CDR1 GTSNPN and CDR2 SVGIG (reference sequence). The CDR3 sequence is CAWRRESTDTQYF. In DNA form, the CDR3 reads TGTGCCTGGAGACGGGAGAGCACAGATACGCAGTATTTT.

This sequence joins TRBV5-6 and TRBJ2-7, with unresolved D. CDR1 is SGHDT, CDR2 YYEEEE, per germline. This CDR3 region has 15 residues. Trimming shortened V by 4 bases and J by 0 bases, and 14 bases separated the two germline ends. In nucleotides, the CDR3 is TGTGCCAGCAGCCAAGTCGATAGGAGCTCCTACGAGCAGTACTTC. Encoded protein: CASSQVDRSSYEQYF. Full variable domain (rest looked up from reference TRBV5-6 and TRBJ2-7): DAGVTQSPTHLIKTRGQQVTLRCSPKSGHDTVSWYQQALGQGPQFIFQYYEEEERQRGNFPDRFSGHQFPNYSSELNVNALLLGDSALYLCASSQVDRSSYEQYFGPGTRLTVT.